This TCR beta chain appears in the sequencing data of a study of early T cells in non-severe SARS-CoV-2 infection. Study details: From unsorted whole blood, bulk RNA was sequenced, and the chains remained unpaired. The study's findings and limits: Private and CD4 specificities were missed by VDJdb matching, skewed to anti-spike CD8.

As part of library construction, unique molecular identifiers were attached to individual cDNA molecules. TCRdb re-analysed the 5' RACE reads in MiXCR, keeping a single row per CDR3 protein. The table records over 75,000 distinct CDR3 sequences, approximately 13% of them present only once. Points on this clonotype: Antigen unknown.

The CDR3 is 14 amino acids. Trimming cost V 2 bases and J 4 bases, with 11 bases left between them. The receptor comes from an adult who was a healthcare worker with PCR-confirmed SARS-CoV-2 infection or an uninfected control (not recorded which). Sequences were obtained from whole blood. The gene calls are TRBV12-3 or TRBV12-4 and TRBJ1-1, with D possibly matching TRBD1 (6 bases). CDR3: CASSLSSGVTEAFF. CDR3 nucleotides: TGTGCCAGCAGTTTATCTTCAGGGGTCACTGAAGCTTTCTTT.